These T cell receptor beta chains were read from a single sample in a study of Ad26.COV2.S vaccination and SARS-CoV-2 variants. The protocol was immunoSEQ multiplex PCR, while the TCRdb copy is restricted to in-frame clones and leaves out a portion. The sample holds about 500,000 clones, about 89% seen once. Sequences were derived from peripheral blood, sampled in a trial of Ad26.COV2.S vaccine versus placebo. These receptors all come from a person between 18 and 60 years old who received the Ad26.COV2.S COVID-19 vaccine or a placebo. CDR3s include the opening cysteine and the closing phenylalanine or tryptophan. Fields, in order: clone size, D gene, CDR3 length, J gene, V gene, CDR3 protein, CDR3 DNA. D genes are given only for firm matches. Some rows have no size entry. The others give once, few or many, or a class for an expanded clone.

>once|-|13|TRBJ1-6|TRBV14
CASSQVESSPLHF
TGTGCCAGCAGCCAGGTTGAGTCTTCACCCCTCCACTTT
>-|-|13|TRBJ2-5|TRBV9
CASSVADVETQYF
TGTGCCAGCAGCGTAGCTGATGTCGAGACCCAGTACTTC
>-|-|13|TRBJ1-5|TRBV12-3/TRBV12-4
CASSLDSRQPQHF
TGTGCCAGCAGTTTAGATTCTCGGCAGCCCCAGCATTTT
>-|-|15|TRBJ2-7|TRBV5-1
CASSLAGVGLNEQYF
TGCGCCAGCAGCTTGGCCGGGGTGGGCCTAAACGAGCAGTACTTC
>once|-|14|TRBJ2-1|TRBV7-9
CASSLGLDFREQFF
TGTGCCAGCAGCTTAGGACTAGATTTCCGAGAGCAGTTCTTC
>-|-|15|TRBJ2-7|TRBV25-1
CASSGASGSVYEQYF
TGTGCCAGCAGTGGTGCGTCGGGATCTGTCTACGAGCAGTACTTC
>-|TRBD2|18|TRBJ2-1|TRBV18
CASSSGTSGDSTYNEQFF
TGTGCCAGCTCATCTGGGACTAGCGGGGACTCAACCTACAATGAGCAGTTCTTC
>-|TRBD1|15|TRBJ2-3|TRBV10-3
CAIKRAQGSTDTQYF
TGTGCCATCAAGAGGGCACAGGGGTCCACAGATACGCAGTATTTT
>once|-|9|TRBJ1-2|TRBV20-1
CSASPLATF
TGCAGTGCTAGCCCCTTGGCCACCTTC
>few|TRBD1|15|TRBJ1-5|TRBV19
CASSEGQGGNQPQHF
TGTGCCAGTAGCGAAGGACAGGGGGGCAATCAGCCCCAGCATTTT
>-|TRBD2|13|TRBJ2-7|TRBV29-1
CSAGPGLAYEQYF
TGCAGCGCGGGTCCGGGACTAGCCTACGAGCAGTACTTC
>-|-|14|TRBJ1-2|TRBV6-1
CASSERGQSYGYTF
TGTGCCAGCAGTGAACGAGGACAGTCCTATGGCTACACCTTC
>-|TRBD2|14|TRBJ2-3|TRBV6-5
CASGRDGSTDTQYF
TGTGCCAGCGGGAGGGATGGGAGCACAGATACGCAGTATTTT
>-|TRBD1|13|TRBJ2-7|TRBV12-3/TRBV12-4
CASRTGGRYEQYF
TGTGCCAGCCGGACAGGGGGCCGCTACGAGCAGTACTTC
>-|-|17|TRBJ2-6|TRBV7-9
CASSAGTMLFGANVLTF
TGTGCCAGCAGCGCTGGGACGATGCTCTTTGGGGCCAACGTCCTGACTTTC
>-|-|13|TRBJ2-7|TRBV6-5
CASRNPVSYEQYF
TGTGCCAGCAGGAACCCAGTATCCTACGAGCAGTACTTC
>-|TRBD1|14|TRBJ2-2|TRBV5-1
CASSPQGAAGELFF
TGCGCCAGCAGCCCACAGGGGGCGGCCGGGGAGCTGTTTTTT
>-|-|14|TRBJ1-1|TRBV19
CASSKRPGETEAFF
TGTGCCAGTAGCAAGCGACCAGGGGAGACTGAAGCTTTCTTT
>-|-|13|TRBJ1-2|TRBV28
CASSPSPGYGYTF
TGTGCCAGCAGTCCGTCCCCGGGCTATGGCTACACCTTC
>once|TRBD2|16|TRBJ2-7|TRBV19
CASSISPGLAGFEQYF
TGTGCCAGTAGTATTTCACCGGGACTAGCGGGGTTCGAGCAGTACTTC
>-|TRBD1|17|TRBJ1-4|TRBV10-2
CASSEPDRGQLNEKLFF
TGCGCCAGCAGTGAACCGGACAGGGGCCAGCTTAATGAAAAACTGTTTTTT
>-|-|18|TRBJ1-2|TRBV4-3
CASSQDLAREEANYGYTF
TGCGCCAGCAGCCAAGATTTGGCCAGGGAAGAAGCTAACTATGGCTACACCTTC
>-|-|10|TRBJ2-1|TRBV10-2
CASRSGEQFF
TGCGCCAGCAGGTCGGGTGAGCAGTTCTTC
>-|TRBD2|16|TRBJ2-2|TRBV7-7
CASSPTSGVPPGELFF
TGTGCTAGCAGCCCTACTAGCGGGGTGCCCCCCGGGGAGCTGTTTTTT
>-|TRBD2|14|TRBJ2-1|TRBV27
CASSTQLAGDEQFF
TGTGCCAGCAGTACCCAACTAGCGGGCGATGAGCAGTTCTTC
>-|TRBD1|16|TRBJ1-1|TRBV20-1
CSASQTGGRRIAEAFF
TGCAGTGCTAGTCAGACAGGGGGGAGACGAATAGCTGAAGCTTTCTTT
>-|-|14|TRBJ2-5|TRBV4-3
CASSQEAGWETQYF
TGCGCCAGCAGCCAAGAAGCGGGTTGGGAGACCCAGTACTTC